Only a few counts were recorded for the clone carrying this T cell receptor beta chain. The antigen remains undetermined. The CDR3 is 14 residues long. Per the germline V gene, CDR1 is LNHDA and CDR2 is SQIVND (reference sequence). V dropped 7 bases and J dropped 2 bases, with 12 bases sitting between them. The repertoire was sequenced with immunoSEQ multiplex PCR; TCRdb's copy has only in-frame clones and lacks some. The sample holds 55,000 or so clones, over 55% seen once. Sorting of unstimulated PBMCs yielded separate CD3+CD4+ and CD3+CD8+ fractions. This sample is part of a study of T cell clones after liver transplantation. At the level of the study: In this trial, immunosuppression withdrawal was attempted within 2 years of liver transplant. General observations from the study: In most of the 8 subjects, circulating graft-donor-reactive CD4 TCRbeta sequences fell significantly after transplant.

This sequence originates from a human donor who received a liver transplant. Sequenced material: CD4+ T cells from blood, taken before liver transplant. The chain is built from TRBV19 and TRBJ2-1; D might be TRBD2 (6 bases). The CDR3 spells CASTVGGTYNEQFF. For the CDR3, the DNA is TGTGCCAGTACTGTTGGGGGGACCTACAATGAGCAGTTCTTC.